This TCR beta chain is from a study of cytomegalovirus exposure and HLA in healthy donors. Study-wide results and limits: Most of the TCR beta V segments (in an earlier analysis) were productive either about 87% or about 30% of the time.

The CDR3 runs to 15 residues. CDR1 and CDR2 from the germline V gene are MNHNS and SASEGT. Trimming pared 1 base from V and 2 bases from J, leaving 12 bases between. About this clone itself: The antigen is not known.

Researchers ran the PCR with 60 Vbeta and 13 Jbeta primers. The assay was immunoSEQ multiplex PCR, and TCRdb's table has in-frame clones only and misses some. The data hold roughly 100,000 clones, with about three quarters observed a single time. The chain uses TRBV6-1 and TRBJ2-7, with D perhaps TRBD2 (6 bases). The origin of this receptor is a man aged 40-50 years in good health and CMV-seropositive. The sequenced sample consisted of PBMCs. CDR3 bases: TGTGCCAGCAGTGAAGGGGGGGTCCGTACCTACGAGCAGTACTTC. Encoded protein: CASSEGGVRTYEQYF.